This is a list of T cell receptor beta chains from one sample in a study of blood T cell repertoires in COVID-19. The repertoire was sequenced with immunoSEQ multiplex PCR; TCRdb's copy has only in-frame clones and lacks some. The data hold about 270,000 clones, with approximately 88% observed a single time. The sample consisted of PBMCs or T cells enriched from blood (not recorded which). The source is a woman aged 25 to 45 who had recovered from COVID-19. The CDR3 runs from the conserved cysteine through the conserved F or W. Each record gives: V gene, CDR3 protein.

TRBV18 CASSPGGEKLFF
TRBV10-2 CASSRGTGSSGYEQYF
TRBV6-5 CASSSRRTGDTYEQYF
TRBV30 CAWSRTGELFF
TRBV7-9 CASSLSGTWYNIQYF
TRBV19 CASSLLTGLSTNEKLFF
TRBV19 CASSRRTGRFRNQPQHF
TRBV18 CASSPTTASGNTIYF
TRBV11-3 CASSLAVTGVGGEQYF
TRBV19 CASSIGRDRRQPQHF
TRBV11-2 CASSSITGTGIGETQYF
TRBV7-3 CASSLTGTTNTGELFF
TRBV28 CASHMGRTFSYNSPLHF
TRBV5-6 CASSEHGTQYF
TRBV11-1 CASSPTEGPTEAFF
TRBV18 CASSPPRERLRSEAFF
TRBV7-8 CASSRLSGSGEQYF
TRBV9 CASSVDPVRRGGRDEQFF